This T cell receptor beta chain comes out of a study of blood T cell repertoires in COVID-19. Study details: Material from acute and convalescent COVID-19 was sourced from the United States, Italy and Spain.

Those enrolled, adults aged 18 to 89 years, came from around 24 US areas. Source study methods: Reference gene primer amplification in the assay estimated nucleated cell counts. Produced via immunoSEQ multiplex PCR; TCRdb's table is partial and in-frame only. V, J and clone size reflect that table, while D and trimming were determined from the DNA. Of approximately 290,000 clones in the sample, 75% to 90% were seen once. The sample comprised PBMCs or T cells enriched from blood (not recorded which). This TCR came from a woman between 25 and 40 years old who had recovered from COVID-19.

DNA of the CDR3: TGTGCCAGCAGCTTATCGGCCCACAGGGGAGGCACCGGGGAGCTGTTTTTT. It codes for CASSLSAHRGGTGELFF. The chain has TRBV11-2 and TRBJ2-2; D possibly corresponds to TRBD1 (7 bases). The V end was cut by 2 bases, the J end by 4 bases, with 17 bases between. The CDR3 runs to 17 residues. Germline assignment: CDR1 SGHAT and CDR2 FQNNGV.